Listed below are T cell receptor beta chains from one sample, sequenced in a study of blood T cells in healthy people across ages. TCRdb itself ran the 5' RACE reads through MiXCR, one entry per CDR3 protein. The sample includes hundreds of thousands of distinct CDR3 sequences, approximately 25% seen only once; the top ten take around 10%. These data are also associated with another study on T cells of mothers and their children.

The sequenced sample consisted of blood. These receptor sequences come from a boy aged 10-17 years in good health. Both conserved end residues are part of each CDR3. D genes are given only for firm matches. A row's size may be missing; if present it is once, few, many or a size class.

TRBV2,.,TRBJ1-2,TRBD1,TGTGCCAGGTTAAAGACAGGGCCGGGGGTGGATGGCTACACCTTC,CARLKTGPGVDGYTF
TRBV6-5,.,TRBJ1-1,TRBD1,TGTGCCAGCAGTTCCCCAGGGGGGGCTCGAAACACTGAAGCTTTCTTT,CASSSPGGARNTEAFF
TRBV9,.,TRBJ2-7,.,TGTGCCAGCAGCGTAGGGGGGTCCGACCACGAGCAGTACTTC,CASSVGGSDHEQYF
TRBV6-4,.,TRBJ1-1,.,TGTGCCAGCAGACAGGGAAGAGGCACTGAAGCTTTCTTT,CASRQGRGTEAFF
TRBV5-1,.,TRBJ1-1,TRBD1,TGCGCCACCACCGGTTGGCAGGGGGGCCCCAACACTGAAGCTTTCTTT,CATTGWQGGPNTEAFF
TRBV25-1,.,TRBJ2-4,.,TGTGCCAGCAGTAGCGGATCCATCGGCATTCAGTACTTC,CASSSGSIGIQYF
TRBV28,few,TRBJ1-3,TRBD1,TGTGCCAGCAGCCGGGAAGGGACAGGACGGGGAAACACCATATATTTT,CASSREGTGRGNTIYF
TRBV5-1,few,TRBJ2-1,TRBD2,TGCGCCAGCAGGCTAGCGGTTAGTGGATTGGGTGAGCAGTTCTTC,CASRLAVSGLGEQFF
TRBV6-2/TRBV6-3,few,TRBJ2-7,.,TGTGCCAGCAGTTACTCGGACCCCTCCTACGAGCAGTACTTC,CASSYSDPSYEQYF
TRBV24-1,few,TRBJ2-1,.,TGTGCCACCAGTGCCAGGGAAGGCAATGAGCAGTTCTTC,CATSAREGNEQFF
TRBV12-3/TRBV12-4,many,TRBJ2-5,.,TGTGCCAGCAGTTTAGCGTACAGGGAAGAGACCCAGTACTTC,CASSLAYREETQYF
TRBV28,.,TRBJ2-7,TRBD1,TGTGCCAGCAGTCTCGGAGGACAGGGTGTCCACGAGCAGTACTTC,CASSLGGQGVHEQYF
TRBV20-1,few,TRBJ2-7,.,TGCAGTGCTAGATCCCTTGACTACGAGCAGTACTTC,CSARSLDYEQYF
TRBV2,.,TRBJ2-1,.,TGTGCCAGCAGTGCTCGGTCGGTAAGCTACAATGAGCAGTTCTTC,CASSARSVSYNEQFF
TRBV27,.,TRBJ1-2,.,TGTGCCAGCAGTGGGGGACGGACTAACTATGGCTACACCTTC,CASSGGRTNYGYTF
TRBV20-1,.,TRBJ2-7,.,TGCAGTGCTAGAGATCTCGCGGAAACCTCCTACGAGCAGTACTTC,CSARDLAETSYEQYF
TRBV4-3,.,TRBJ2-2,.,TGCGCCAGCAGCCCGGCACCGGAGGTCGGGGAGCTGTTTTTT,CASSPAPEVGELFF
TRBV6-2/TRBV6-3,many,TRBJ2-7,TRBD1,TGTGCCAGCAGTTACTCGACAGGGGGCTACGAGCAGTACTTC,CASSYSTGGYEQYF
TRBV20-1,few,TRBJ1-1,.,TGCAGTGCTAGTCCCGGCCAGTACATGAACACTGAAGCTTTCTTT,CSASPGQYMNTEAFF
TRBV3-1,few,TRBJ1-3,TRBD1,TGTGCCAGCAGCCAGGGACAGTTTTCTGGAAACACCATATATTTT,CASSQGQFSGNTIYF
TRBV28,.,TRBJ1-5,.,TGTGCCAGCAGACCTACCGGGGGGCAGCCCCAGCATTTT,CASRPTGGQPQHF
TRBV6-5,.,TRBJ1-6,.,TGTGCCAGCACCCAGTCGTTTAATTCACCCCTCCACTTT,CASTQSFNSPLHF
TRBV5-5,.,TRBJ2-2,.,TGTGCCAGCAGCCCTGACAGCGTTACGGACACCGGGGAGCTGTTTTTT,CASSPDSVTDTGELFF
TRBV2,.,TRBJ2-1,TRBD2,TGTGCCAGCAGTGAAGGGGGCGGGAGATATAATGAGCAGTTCTTC,CASSEGGGRYNEQFF
TRBV7-2,few,TRBJ1-2,.,TGCGCCAGCAGCATACACTCCTTTGAAAAGGGAAACTATGGCTACACCTTC,CASSIHSFEKGNYGYTF
TRBV4-3,few,TRBJ2-7,.,TGCGCCAGCAGCCATTTAGACGACCACTCCTACGAGCAGTACTTC,CASSHLDDHSYEQYF
TRBV27,.,TRBJ2-7,TRBD2,TGTGCCAGCAGTTTAAGCTTAGCGGGGGGGTACGAGCAGTACTTC,CASSLSLAGGYEQYF